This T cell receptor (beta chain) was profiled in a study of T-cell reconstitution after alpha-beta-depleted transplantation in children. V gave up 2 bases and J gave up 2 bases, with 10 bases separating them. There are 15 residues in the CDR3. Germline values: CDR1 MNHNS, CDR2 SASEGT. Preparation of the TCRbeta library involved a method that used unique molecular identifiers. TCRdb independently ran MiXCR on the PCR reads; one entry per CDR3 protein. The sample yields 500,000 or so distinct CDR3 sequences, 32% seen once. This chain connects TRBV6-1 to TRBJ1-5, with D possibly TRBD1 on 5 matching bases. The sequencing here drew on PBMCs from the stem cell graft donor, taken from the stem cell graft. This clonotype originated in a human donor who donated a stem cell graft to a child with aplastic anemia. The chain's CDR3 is CASSERGTRNQPQHF. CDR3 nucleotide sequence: TGTGCCAGCAGTGAAAGGGGTACGCGCAATCAGCCCCAGCATTTT.